The text below deals with one TCR beta chain. This record comes from a study of control samples from healthy donors and cancer patients. From germline, CDR1 is GTSNPN and CDR2 SVGIG (reference sequence). The V gene end was trimmed by 2 bases and the J gene end by 6 bases; junction bases not matched to a gene: 6. The CDR3 runs 15 residues. Generated by immunoSEQ multiplex PCR, the TCRdb table keeps only in-frame clones and is missing some. This sample carries some 130,000 clones, 80% to 95% of them seen once, and the ten largest clones take 4.5% to 7%. The chain employs TRBV30 and TRBJ2-2, with 10 bases that match TRBD2. What was sequenced was blood. The sequence was collected from a man between 18 and 29 years old in good health. The CDR3 here is CAWSYSGGRPGELFF. In nucleotides, the CDR3 is TGTGCCTGGAGTTATAGCGGGGGGCGTCCCGGGGAGCTGTTTTTT.